Described below is a single T cell receptor (beta chain) sequence and its context. Its antigen remains unknown. The data are from a study of cytomegalovirus exposure and HLA in healthy donors. This CDR3 comprises 15 residues. V lost 1 base to trimming and J lost 3 bases; unmatched junction nucleotides: 2. Germline assignment: CDR1 SGHTA and CDR2 FQGNSA. Study-wide results and caveats: In vitro data verified three CMV-associated chains as specific for CMV antigens.

Profiled with immunoSEQ multiplex PCR; TCRdb holds only in-frame clones, not every one. In the table there are some 240,000 clones, approximately 83% of which are singletons. The rearrangement joins TRBV7-2 to TRBJ1-5; TRBD1 aligns across 8 bases. The sequenced material came from PBMCs. This sequence was found in a woman in her 30s in good health and CMV-seropositive. The CDR3 reads CASSLGQGLNQPQHF. The DNA for the CDR3 is TGTGCCAGCAGCTTAGGACAGGGGCTCAATCAGCCCCAGCATTTT.